The 5 T cell receptor beta chains in this list originate from one sample, sequenced in a study of shared T cell receptors in the human thymus (dated by TCRdb to the early 2020s). Library preparation was by the immunoSEQ multiplex PCR assay. The table comes from immuneACCESS by way of TCRdb, which keeps in-frame sequences with V and J called. Part of the clones is missing from these tables; in studies checked, under half for an unresolved V gene and the rest for unknown reasons. For this sample the table gives hundreds of thousands of clones, of which more than 70% were detected only once. The top ten clones comprise 0.0094% of the sample. The sample also formed part of further work on human thymus T cells.

The source material was thymocytes. The receptor source for this set is a boy in the first two years of life with a congenital heart defect. Donor details come from another sample of the same person, matched by shared clones.

The chain links TRBV18 to TRBJ1-4; D gene ambiguous. This CDR3 region has 17 residues. Germline lookup yields CDR1 KGHSH and CDR2 LQKENI. V lost 0 bases and J 2 bases, leaving 13 bases between the germline ends. For the CDR3, the DNA is TGTGCCAGCTCACCACCGCGGGATGGGGAGACTAATGAAAAACTGTTTTTT. Translated: CASSPPRDGETNEKLFF.

About this clone: This CDR3 is also generated by other DNA sequences in the sample. This chain uses TRBV28 with TRBJ1-2, with 10 bases matching TRBD1. This CDR3 contains 13 residues. CDR1 is MDHEN and CDR2 is SYDVKM in the germline V gene. The trim removed 6 bases at V and 6 bases at J, leaving 4 bases unmatched. The CDR3 sequence: CASSPTGGDGYTF. The CDR3, as DNA: TGTGCCAGCAGCCCGACAGGGGGCGATGGCTACACCTTC.

CDR3 sequence reads: CASSVSPQGHYNEQFF. The CDR3 DNA sequence: TGTGCCAGCAGCGTTTCCCCACAGGGGCACTACAATGAGCAGTTCTTC. The chain couples TRBV9 to TRBJ2-1; the match to TRBD1 covers 7 bases. This CDR3 contains 16 residues. Germline V gene data show CDR1 as SGDLS and CDR2 as YYNGEE. V dropped 2 bases and J dropped 3; count of bases not matched to a gene: 8.

The chain combines TRBV7-9 with TRBJ2-3, with a tentative D call TRBD2 (7 bases). V was trimmed by 3 bases and J by 3 bases, leaving 16 bases between them. The CDR3 has 16 amino acids. Germline-derived CDR1 and CDR2 are SEHNR and FQNEAQ (reference sequence). This CDR3 reads CASSLGGGALTDTQYF. The DNA of the CDR3 is TGTGCCAGCAGCTTGGGTGGGGGGGCGCTTACAGATACGCAGTATTTT. Full variable domain (remainder filled in from reference TRBV7-9 and TRBJ2-3): DTGVSQNPRHKITKRGQNVTFRCDPISEHNRLYWYRQTLGQGPEFLTYFQNEAQLEKSRLLSDRFSAERPKGSFSTLEIQRTEQGDSAMYLCASSLGGGALTDTQYFGPGTRLTVL.

DNA of the CDR3: TGTGCCAGCAGCCAAGATAGACTAGCGGGAGGGCCGACTGCAGATACGCAGTATTTT. This gives the protein CASSQDRLAGGPTADTQYF. This chain joins TRBV4-2 and TRBJ2-3, with 14 bases identical to TRBD2. V shed 0 bases, J shed 4 bases, and the junction held 9 bases outside the gene matches. The CDR3 totals 19 residues. CDR1 is LGHNA, CDR2 YNFKEQ, per germline.